These 5 T cell receptor beta chains came from one sample sequenced in a study of shared clonotypes between healthy human individuals. This table comes from immunoSEQ multiplex PCR, and its TCRdb copy is limited to in-frame clones, with some not included. The table shows about 480,000 clones, with roughly 85% occurring only once. Sequenced sample: PBMCs. The receptors were sampled from a woman aged 40 to 50 in good health. Some clones in this sample may be carry-over from other donors' samples.

V usage is TRBV11-2 and J usage is TRBJ2-3; the match to TRBD1 covers 11 bases. After removal of 5 bases from V and 6 bases from J, the junction contained 10 bases not matched to a gene. This CDR3 is built from 16 residues. The germline V gene encodes CDR1 SGHAT and CDR2 FQNNGV. CDR3 in DNA: TGTGCCAGCAGCCGCGTACCGGGACAGGGGGGTGATACGCAGTATTTT. Translated: CASSRVPGQGGDTQYF.

The chain carries TRBV5-4 and TRBJ2-7; maybe TRBD2 (6 bases). Trimming pared 0 bases from V and 0 bases from J, leaving 10 bases between. CDR1 SGHNT and CDR2 YYREEE come from the germline V gene (reference sequence). The CDR3 has 15 residues. CDR3 bases: TGTGCCAGCAGCTTGGAGGAGGGCCGCTCCTACGAGCAGTACTTC. Its translation: CASSLEEGRSYEQYF.

The rearrangement uses TRBV7-9 and TRBJ1-4; 9 positions match TRBD1. The CDR3 extends over 15 amino acids. Per germline, CDR1 SEHNR and CDR2 FQNEAQ (reference sequence). J was trimmed by 5 bases and V by 2 bases; bases with no gene match: 3. DNA of the CDR3: TGTGCCAGCAGCTTATCCGGACAGGGGAATGAAAAACTGTTTTTT. Protein product: CASSLSGQGNEKLFF.

The chain recombines TRBV7-6 with TRBJ1-4; D is possibly TRBD1 (5 bases). The CDR3 has 15 amino acids. Trimming pared 5 bases from V and 0 bases from J, leaving 10 bases between. Germline CDR1 SGHVS, CDR2 FNYEAQ. CDR3 sequence: CASSGREATNEKLFF. The CDR3 DNA reads TGTGCCAGCAGCGGCAGGGAAGCAACTAATGAAAAACTGTTTTTT.

The chain recombines TRBV27 with TRBJ2-2, with 8 bases identical to TRBD2. The J segment lost 5 bases and the V segment lost 4 bases, leaving 12 bases of the junction unmatched. CDR3 length equals 17 residues. CDR1 and CDR2 from the germline V gene are MNHEY and SMNVEV (reference sequence). Written as DNA, the CDR3 is TGTGCCAGCAGTTCCCTAGCGGGTAAACTGGGGACCGGGGAGCTGTTTTTT. It encodes CASSSLAGKLGTGELFF.